This TCR beta chain was identified during a study of blood T cell repertoires in COVID-19. Authors' data handling: For nucleated cells, counts were estimated from reference gene primer amplification. The repertoire was sequenced with immunoSEQ multiplex PCR; TCRdb's copy has only in-frame clones and lacks some. D and trimming were read from the DNA, whereas the V and J calls and clone size are those reported in that table. Of about 170,000 clones in the sample, about 90% were seen once. V lost 4 bases to trimming and J lost 5 bases; unmatched junction nucleotides: 10. Germline values: CDR1 MDHEN, CDR2 SYDVKM. The CDR3 extends over 15 amino acids.

The specimen sequenced was peripheral blood. The chain carries TRBV28 and TRBJ2-5; 7 nucleotides line up with TRBD1. The sequence was obtained from a young man with COVID-19, enrolled during active disease. The CDR3, as DNA: TGTGCCAGCAGTTATGACAGGGCCGTTACCGAGACCCAGTACTTC. Its protein product is CASSYDRAVTETQYF.